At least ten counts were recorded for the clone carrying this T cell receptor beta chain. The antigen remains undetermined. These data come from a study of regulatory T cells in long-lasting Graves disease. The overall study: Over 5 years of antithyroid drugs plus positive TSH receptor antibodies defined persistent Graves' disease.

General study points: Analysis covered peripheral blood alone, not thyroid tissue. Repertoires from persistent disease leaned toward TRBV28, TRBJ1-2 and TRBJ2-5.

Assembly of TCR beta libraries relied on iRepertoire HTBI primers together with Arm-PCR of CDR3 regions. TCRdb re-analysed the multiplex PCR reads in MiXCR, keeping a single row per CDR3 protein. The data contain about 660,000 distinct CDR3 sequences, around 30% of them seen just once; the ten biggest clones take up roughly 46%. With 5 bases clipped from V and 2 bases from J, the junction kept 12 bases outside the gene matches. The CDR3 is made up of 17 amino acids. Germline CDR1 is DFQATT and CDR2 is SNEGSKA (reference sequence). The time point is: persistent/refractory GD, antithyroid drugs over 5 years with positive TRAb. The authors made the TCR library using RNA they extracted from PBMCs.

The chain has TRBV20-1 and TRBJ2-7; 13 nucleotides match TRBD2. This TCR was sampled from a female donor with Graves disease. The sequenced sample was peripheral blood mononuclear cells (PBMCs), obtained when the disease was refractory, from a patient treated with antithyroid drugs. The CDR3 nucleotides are TGCAGTGCTCGGGGGACTAGCGGGACGAGGGAGACCTACGAGCAGTACTTC. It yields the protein CSARGTSGTRETYEQYF.